The present T cell receptor beta chain was sequenced within a study of blood T cell repertoires in COVID-19. In the authors' methods: Nucleated cell counts were estimated from reference gene primer amplification. Sequenced by immunoSEQ multiplex PCR; TCRdb stores in-frame clones only, minus some. V, J and clone size were drawn from that table, and D and trimming were deduced from the DNA. The sample contains about 410,000 clones, over 75% of which appear only once. Germline V gene lookup returns CDR1 MNHNY and CDR2 SVGAGI (reference sequence). The CDR3 covers 14 residues. V lost 7 bases to trimming and J lost 4 bases, with 15 bases between them.

This TCR came from a woman between 40 and 50 years old with COVID-19, enrolled during active disease. What was sequenced was peripheral blood. This chain joins TRBV6-6 and TRBJ2-3; TRBD2 might be the D (5 bases). The CDR3 sequence: CASTRTDWADTQYF. CDR3 in DNA: TGTGCCAGCACTAGGACGGACTGGGCAGATACGCAGTATTTT.